This T cell receptor beta chain is drawn from a study of T cell responses to AZD1222 COVID-19 vaccine. This clone was seen more than once but under ten times. Profiled with immunoSEQ multiplex PCR; TCRdb holds only in-frame clones, not every one. Of some 180,000 clones in the sample, under 95% are singletons; the top ten hold around 1.6%. The germline V gene encodes CDR1 WSHSY and CDR2 SAAADI. The CDR3 length is 13 residues. Between the trimmed V and J ends, which lost 7 bases and 10 bases, there was a span of 17 bases. The genes are TRBV10-2 and TRBJ2-1, with D perhaps TRBD2 (5 bases). The TCR was taken from an adult who received the AZD1222 COVID-19 vaccine. The sample was peripheral blood, taken 28 days after the second AZD1222 dose. The chain's CDR3 is CASTETVRGEQFF. The CDR3 bases are TGCGCCAGCACCGAAACCGTCCGCGGGGAGCAGTTCTTC.